The entry below describes one T cell receptor (beta chain). Its antigen remains unidentified. PCR employed 60 Vbeta and 13 Jbeta primers. TCRdb keeps only in-frame clones here, not all; method: immunoSEQ multiplex PCR. The sample holds around 150,000 clones, around a tenth seen once. These data belong to a study of cytomegalovirus exposure and HLA in healthy donors. Findings and caveats of the study: In a later analysis, DRB1 alleles had the most associated TCRs; HLA-C alleles the fewest.

The CDR3 spans 14 residues. The germline V gene encodes CDR1 MDHEN and CDR2 SYDVKM. Trimming left V 5 bases short and J 3 bases short, with 13 bases between. Healthy bone marrow donors supplied every sample. The origin of this receptor is a male donor in good health and CMV-seronegative. The material sequenced was PBMCs. The chain combines TRBV28 with TRBJ1-1; tentatively, D is TRBD1 (6 bases). CDR3 loop: CASSPIRTDTEAFF. DNA of the CDR3: TGTGCCAGCAGTCCTATACGGACAGACACTGAAGCTTTCTTT.